This TCR beta chain was documented in a study of identifying expanded T cells in peripheral blood. No infections or other immune events were documented during collection. The CDR3 extends over 19 amino acids. Germline V gene data show CDR1 as LNHNV and CDR2 as YYDKDF (reference sequence). Trimming took 2 bases from V and 3 from J; bases not matched to a gene: 14. The table came from immunoSEQ multiplex PCR; TCRdb's copy has only in-frame clones and leaves some out. The table includes under 110,000 clones, around 85% detected once. The sequence was collected from a person between 18 and 75 years old in good health. The sequencing sample was made of blood. The chain is built from TRBV15 and TRBJ1-2; 11 bases match TRBD1. The CDR3 DNA reads as TGTGCCACCAGCAGATTCCCTTGGACAGGGGGCGCAAAGGACTATGGCTACACCTTC. Protein product: CATSRFPWTGGAKDYGYTF.